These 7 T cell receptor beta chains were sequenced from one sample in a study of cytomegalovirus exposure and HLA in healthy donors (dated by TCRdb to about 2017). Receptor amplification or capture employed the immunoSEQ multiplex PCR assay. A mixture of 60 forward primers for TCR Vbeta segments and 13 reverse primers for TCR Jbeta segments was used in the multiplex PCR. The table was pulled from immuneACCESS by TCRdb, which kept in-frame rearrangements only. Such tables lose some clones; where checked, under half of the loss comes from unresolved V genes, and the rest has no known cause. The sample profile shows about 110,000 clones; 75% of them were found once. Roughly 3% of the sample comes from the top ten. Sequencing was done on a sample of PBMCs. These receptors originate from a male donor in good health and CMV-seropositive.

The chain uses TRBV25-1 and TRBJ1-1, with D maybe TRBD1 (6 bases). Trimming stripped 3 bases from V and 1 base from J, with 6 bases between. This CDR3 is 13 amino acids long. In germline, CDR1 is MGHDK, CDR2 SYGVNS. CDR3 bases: TGTGCCAGCAGTGACAGGGGGAACACTGAAGCTTTCTTT. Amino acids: CASSDRGNTEAFF.

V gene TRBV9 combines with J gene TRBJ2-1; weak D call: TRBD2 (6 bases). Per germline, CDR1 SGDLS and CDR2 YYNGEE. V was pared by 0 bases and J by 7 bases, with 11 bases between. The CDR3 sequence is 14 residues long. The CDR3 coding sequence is TGTGCCAGCAGCGTAGGTCCCGGGGGTAATGAGCAGTTCTTC. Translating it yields CASSVGPGGNEQFF.

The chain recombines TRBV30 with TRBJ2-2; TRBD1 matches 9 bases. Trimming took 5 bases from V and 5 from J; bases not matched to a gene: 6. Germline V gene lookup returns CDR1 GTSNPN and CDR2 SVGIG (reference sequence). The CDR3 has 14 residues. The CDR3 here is CAWVDRGLTGELFF. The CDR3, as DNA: TGTGCCTGGGTCGACAGGGGGTTGACCGGGGAGCTGTTTTTT.

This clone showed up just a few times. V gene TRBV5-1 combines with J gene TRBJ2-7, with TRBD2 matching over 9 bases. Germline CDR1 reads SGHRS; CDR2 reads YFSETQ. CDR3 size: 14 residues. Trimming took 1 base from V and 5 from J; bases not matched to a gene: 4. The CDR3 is CASSLRREGNEQYF. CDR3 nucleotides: TGCGCCAGCAGCTTGAGGCGGGAGGGCAACGAGCAGTACTTC.

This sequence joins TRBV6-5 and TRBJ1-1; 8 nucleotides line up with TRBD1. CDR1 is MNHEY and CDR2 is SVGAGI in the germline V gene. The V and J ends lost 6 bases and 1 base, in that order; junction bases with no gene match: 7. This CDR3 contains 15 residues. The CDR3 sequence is CASRFDRGENTEAFF. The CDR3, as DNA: TGTGCCAGCAGGTTTGACAGGGGCGAGAACACTGAAGCTTTCTTT.

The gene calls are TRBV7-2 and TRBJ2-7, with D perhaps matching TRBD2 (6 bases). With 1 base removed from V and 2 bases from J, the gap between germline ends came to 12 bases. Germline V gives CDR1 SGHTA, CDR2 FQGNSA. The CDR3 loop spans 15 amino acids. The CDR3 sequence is CASSLGYGGTYEQYF. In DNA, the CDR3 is TGTGCCAGCAGCTTAGGGTATGGGGGGACCTACGAGCAGTACTTC.

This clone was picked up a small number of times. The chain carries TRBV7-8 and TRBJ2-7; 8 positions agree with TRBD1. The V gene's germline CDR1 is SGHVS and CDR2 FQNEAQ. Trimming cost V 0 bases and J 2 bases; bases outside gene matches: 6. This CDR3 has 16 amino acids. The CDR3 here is CASSLATTGATYEQYF. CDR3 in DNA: TGTGCCAGCAGCTTAGCCACGACAGGGGCAACCTACGAGCAGTACTTC.